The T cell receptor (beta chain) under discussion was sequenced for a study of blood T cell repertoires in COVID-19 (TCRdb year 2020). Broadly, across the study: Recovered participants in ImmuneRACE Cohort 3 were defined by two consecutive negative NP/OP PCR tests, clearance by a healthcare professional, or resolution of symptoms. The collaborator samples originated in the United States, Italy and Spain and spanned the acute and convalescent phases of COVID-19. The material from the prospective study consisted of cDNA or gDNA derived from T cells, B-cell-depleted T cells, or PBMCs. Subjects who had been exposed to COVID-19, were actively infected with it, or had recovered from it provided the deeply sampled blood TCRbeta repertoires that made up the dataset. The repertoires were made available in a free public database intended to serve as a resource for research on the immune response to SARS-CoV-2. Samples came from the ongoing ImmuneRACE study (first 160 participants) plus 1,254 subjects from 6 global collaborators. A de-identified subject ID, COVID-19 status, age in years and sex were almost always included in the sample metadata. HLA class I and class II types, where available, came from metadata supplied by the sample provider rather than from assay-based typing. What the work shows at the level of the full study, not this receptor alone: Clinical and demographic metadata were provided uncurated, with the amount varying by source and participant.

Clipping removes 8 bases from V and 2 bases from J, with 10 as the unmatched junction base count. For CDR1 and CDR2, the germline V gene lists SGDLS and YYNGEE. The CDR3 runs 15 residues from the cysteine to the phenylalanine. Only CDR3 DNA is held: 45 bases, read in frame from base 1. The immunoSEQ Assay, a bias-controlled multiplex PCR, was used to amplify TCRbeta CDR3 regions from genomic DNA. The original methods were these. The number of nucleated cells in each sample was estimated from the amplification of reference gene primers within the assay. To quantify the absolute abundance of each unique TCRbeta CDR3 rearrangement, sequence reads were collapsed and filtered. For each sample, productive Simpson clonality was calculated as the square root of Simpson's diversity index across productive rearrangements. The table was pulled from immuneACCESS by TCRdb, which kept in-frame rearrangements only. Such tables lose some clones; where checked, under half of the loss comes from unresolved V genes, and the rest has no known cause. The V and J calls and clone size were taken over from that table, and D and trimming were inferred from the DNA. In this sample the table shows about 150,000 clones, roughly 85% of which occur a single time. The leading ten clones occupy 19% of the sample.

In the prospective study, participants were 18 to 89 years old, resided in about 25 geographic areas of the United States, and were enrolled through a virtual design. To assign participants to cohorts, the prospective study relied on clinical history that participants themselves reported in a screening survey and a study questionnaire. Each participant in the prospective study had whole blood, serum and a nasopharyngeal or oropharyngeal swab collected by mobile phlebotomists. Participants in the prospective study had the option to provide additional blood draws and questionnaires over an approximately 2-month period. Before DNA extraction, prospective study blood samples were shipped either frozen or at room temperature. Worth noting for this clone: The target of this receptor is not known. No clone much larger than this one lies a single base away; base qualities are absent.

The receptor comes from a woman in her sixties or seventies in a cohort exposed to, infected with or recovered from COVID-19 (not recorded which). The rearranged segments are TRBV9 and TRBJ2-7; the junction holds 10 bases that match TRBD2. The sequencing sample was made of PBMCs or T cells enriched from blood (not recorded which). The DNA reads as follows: TGTGCCAGTGCGCCGGGACTAGCGTCAACCTACGAGCAGTACTTC. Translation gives CASAPGLASTYEQYF.